The clone carrying this TCR beta chain is a singleton in its sample. The target antigen is unknown. The method was immunoSEQ multiplex PCR; TCRdb's version includes in-frame clones alone and lacks a portion of them. The repertoire holds 130,000 or so clones, with approximately 94% as singletons. After removal of 4 bases from V and 8 bases from J, the junction contained 9 bases not matched to a gene. CDR1 is KGHDR, CDR2 SFDVKD, per germline. The CDR3 has 14 residues. The data were obtained in a study of T cell responses to AZD1222 COVID-19 vaccine. Background on the study: Analysis merged second doses at about 4 or about 12 weeks.

Broader study findings: Clonal diversity may have been underestimated, and the donors were mostly white British, with more females than males.

Sequenced material: peripheral blood, taken on day 0 of AZD1222 vaccination. The TCR comes from an adult in good health. V and J are TRBV24-1 and TRBJ1-1; 7 nucleotides line up with TRBD1. Here the CDR3 reads CATSDRTTGPEAFF. The CDR3 nucleotides are TGTGCCACCAGTGACCGGACGACAGGGCCCGAAGCTTTCTTT.